Listed below are T cell receptor beta chains from one sample, sequenced in a study of blood T cell repertoires in COVID-19. The table came from immunoSEQ multiplex PCR; TCRdb's copy has only in-frame clones and leaves some out. This table has 40,000 or so clones, 74% appearing once. Sample: peripheral blood. The receptors derive from a man aged 65 to 85 with COVID-19, enrolled during active disease. Both conserved end residues are part of each CDR3. Each record gives: J gene, D gene, clone size, V gene, CDR3 DNA, CDR3 protein. A D gene is named only where the DNA matches it firmly. Size tells how often a clone was seen (once, few, many) or the class of an expanded clone, and some rows leave it out.

TRBJ2-3	TRBD2	.	TRBV20-1	TGCAGTGCGATAAGCGGGAGTGTTCAGTATTTT	CSAISGSVQYF
TRBJ2-7	TRBD1	.	TRBV7-2	TGTGCCAGCAGCCCGTGGACAGGGGGGACCTACGAGCAGTACTTC	CASSPWTGGTYEQYF
TRBJ1-2	TRBD1	.	TRBV7-8	TGTGCCAGCAGCCTAGACAGGGCCTATGGCTACACCTTC	CASSLDRAYGYTF
TRBJ1-2	.	.	TRBV2	TGTGCCAGCAGGGCGGGTTCGCAAACCTATGGCTACACCTTC	CASRAGSQTYGYTF
TRBJ2-3	TRBD1	.	TRBV29-1	TGCAGCGGGGGACAGGGAAGCACAGATACGCAGTATTTT	CSGGQGSTDTQYF
TRBJ1-6	TRBD1	.	TRBV18	TGTGCCAGCTCCCTGGTCGAGCAGGGGGATTCACCCCTCCACTTT	CASSLVEQGDSPLHF
TRBJ1-2	.	.	TRBV10-3	TGTGCCATCAGGCAGGGTGAGGACTATGGCTACACCTTC	CAIRQGEDYGYTF
TRBJ1-5	.	few	TRBV27	TGTGCCAGCAGTCTGGGGGGTCATCAGCCCCAGCATTTT	CASSLGGHQPQHF
TRBJ2-1	.	.	TRBV28	TGTGCCAGCAGCCTCAGCTCCTACAATGAGCAGTTCTTC	CASSLSSYNEQFF
TRBJ1-5	.	.	TRBV12-3/TRBV12-4	TGTGCCAGCAGTTTATCTCCTCCGGCCCGAGGGTATTTT	CASSLSPPARGYF
TRBJ2-2	.	.	TRBV5-6	TGTGCCAGCAGCTTGGGAGGGCCCGGGGAGCTGTTTTTT	CASSLGGPGELFF
TRBJ2-7	TRBD2	.	TRBV10-3	TGTGCCATCAGTGAGCTCCTAGCGGGAGTAGGCGAGCAGTACTTC	CAISELLAGVGEQYF
TRBJ2-3	.	.	TRBV24-1	TGTGCCACCAGAGCGTCTGGGAGCACAGATACGCAGTATTTT	CATRASGSTDTQYF
TRBJ2-3	TRBD1	.	TRBV28	TGTGCCAGCAGCCGACAGGGTGCAGATACGCAGTATTTT	CASSRQGADTQYF
TRBJ1-1	TRBD1	.	TRBV2	TGTGCCAGCAGCTGGACAGGGGCCGCCACGGCTTTCTTT	CASSWTGAATAFF
TRBJ1-2	TRBD1	many	TRBV6-5	TGTGCCAGCCACCGGACAGGGGGCTTTGGCTACACCTTC	CASHRTGGFGYTF
TRBJ2-7	.	.	TRBV9	TGTGCCAGCAGCGTAGCTGAAGGGAGAAACGAGCAGTACTTC	CASSVAEGRNEQYF
TRBJ1-2	TRBD1	.	TRBV5-6	TGTGCCAGCAGCTTGGGTCCCGGACAGGAGCGGAGTGGCTACACCTTC	CASSLGPGQERSGYTF
TRBJ1-2	TRBD1	.	TRBV7-2	TGTGCCAGCAGCTTAGAGGGGACAGGGTCGTTCTATGGCTACACCTTC	CASSLEGTGSFYGYTF
TRBJ2-1	TRBD2	.	TRBV4-3	TGCGCCAGCAGCCAAGATCTAGCGGGGATTCTCTACAATGAGCAGTTCTTC	CASSQDLAGILYNEQFF
TRBJ1-1	.	.	TRBV10-3	TGTGCCATCAGTGATTTCTTCTCAGCTGAAGCTTTCTTT	CAISDFFSAEAFF
TRBJ1-2	.	.	TRBV6-5	TGTGCCAGCAGTAAGGCCGGGACCGCGGGGGGCTACACCTTC	CASSKAGTAGGYTF
TRBJ1-4	TRBD1	.	TRBV11-2	TGTGCCAGCAGCTTACGCCACCTGACAGGGGTGAAACTGTTTTTT	CASSLRHLTGVKLFF
TRBJ2-2	TRBD2	.	TRBV5-1	TGCGCCAGCAGCTTTCGCGCGGCAGCGGGCGGGAGAAACACCGGGGAGCTGTTTTTT	CASSFRAAAGGRNTGELFF
TRBJ2-7	.	.	TRBV2	TGTGCCAGCAGTCTTACCTACGAGCAGTACTTC	CASSLTYEQYF
TRBJ1-2	.	.	TRBV6-2/TRBV6-3	TGTGCCAGCAGTTATGAGGAGCGCTATGGCTACACCTTC	CASSYEERYGYTF
TRBJ2-3	TRBD2	.	TRBV28	TGTGCCAGCAGTTTACAAGCGGGAGTTGGCACAGATACGCAGTATTTT	CASSLQAGVGTDTQYF
TRBJ1-4	.	few	TRBV6-5	TGTGCCAGCAGAGACATGAAGGATGAAAAACTGTTTTTT	CASRDMKDEKLFF
TRBJ1-5	.	.	TRBV6-6	TGTGCCAGCATTAAGGGGCTAAATCAGCCCCAGCATTTT	CASIKGLNQPQHF
TRBJ1-6	TRBD1	.	TRBV11-3	TGTGCCAGCAGCACAGACAGGGGCTCACCCCTCCACTTT	CASSTDRGSPLHF
TRBJ2-7	.	.	TRBV10-1	TGCGCCAGCTTAGTCCTCTACGAGCAGTACTTC	CASLVLYEQYF
TRBJ1-3	TRBD1	.	TRBV19	TGTGCCAGTAGTCCACAGGGGGTTCCTGGAAACACCATATATTTT	CASSPQGVPGNTIYF
TRBJ1-5	.	.	TRBV28	TGTGCCAGCAGTTTAGGGGTGGGGGCCATCTATAGCAATCAGCCCCAGCATTTT	CASSLGVGAIYSNQPQHF
TRBJ1-2	TRBD1	.	TRBV9	TGTGCCAGCAGCCCTCGGACAGGGGGCGATGGCTACACCTTC	CASSPRTGGDGYTF
TRBJ2-2	.	.	TRBV19	TGTGCCAGTAGTAGAGCCCCAGGGGACACCGGGGAGCTGTTTTTT	CASSRAPGDTGELFF
TRBJ2-1	TRBD1	once	TRBV5-1	TGCGCCAGCAGCTTGGTGGGGGACAGCTCCTACAATGAGCAGTTCTTC	CASSLVGDSSYNEQFF
TRBJ2-1	TRBD1	.	TRBV5-1	TGCGCCAGCAGTAGAGAGACAGGGTTCGGTGAGCAGTTCTTC	CASSRETGFGEQFF
TRBJ1-2	TRBD1	.	TRBV14	TGTGCCAGCAGCCCTCCTGGGACAGCGGTCTATGGCTACACCTTC	CASSPPGTAVYGYTF
TRBJ1-5	.	once	TRBV28	TGTGCCAGCAGTGCCCACAGGCCTAATCAGCCCCAGCATTTT	CASSAHRPNQPQHF
TRBJ1-1	.	.	TRBV6-6	TGTGCCAGCAGTTACCAAAAAGAAGCTTTCTTT	CASSYQKEAFF
TRBJ1-2	TRBD1	.	TRBV14	TGTGCCAGCAGCCAAACCACCGGGACAGGGGCCAACTATGGCTACACCTTC	CASSQTTGTGANYGYTF
TRBJ2-7	.	.	TRBV19	TGTGCCAGTAGTATTCAGGGGTCCTACGAGCAGTACTTC	CASSIQGSYEQYF
TRBJ2-3	.	.	TRBV18	TGTGCCAGCTCACCAGTAGACAGGACCACAGATACGCAGTATTTT	CASSPVDRTTDTQYF
TRBJ2-2	TRBD1	once	TRBV7-9	TGTGCCAGCAGATCGGGACAGGGGGCGGCCGGGGAGCTGTTTTTT	CASRSGQGAAGELFF
TRBJ2-4	.	.	TRBV19	TGTGCCAGTAGTCCCGAGACTTTAGCCAAAAACATTCAGTACTTC	CASSPETLAKNIQYF
TRBJ2-2	TRBD1	few	TRBV3-1/TRBV3-2	TGTGCCATCCAAAACAGGGGTCCGGGCACCGGGGAGCTGTTTTTT	CAIQNRGPGTGELFF
TRBJ1-6	TRBD1	.	TRBV5-1	TGCGCCAGCAGCCCCCTACAGGGGGGCTCACCCCTCCACTTT	CASSPLQGGSPLHF
TRBJ2-2	.	.	TRBV18	TGTGCCAGCTCACCGGGGAGTAGCACCGGGGAGCTGTTTTTT	CASSPGSSTGELFF
TRBJ1-2	.	few	TRBV2	TGTGCCAGCAGTACCGTAGGGCAGGGATACTATGGCTACACCTTC	CASSTVGQGYYGYTF
TRBJ2-1	.	.	TRBV5-5	TGTGCCAGCAGCCACGAGGGACAACTTGCCTACAATGAGCAGTTCTTC	CASSHEGQLAYNEQFF
TRBJ2-7	.	.	TRBV11-3	TGTGCCAGCAGCCCCGGGAGTACCTACGAGCAGTACTTC	CASSPGSTYEQYF
TRBJ2-6	TRBD2	.	TRBV10-3	TGTGCCATCAGTGAGTCGCCAGCGGGGGGCACTCATTACTCTGGGGCCAACGTCCTGACTTTC	CAISESPAGGTHYSGANVLTF
TRBJ2-7	.	.	TRBV6-1	TGTGCCAGCAGTCCCCGGGACACAATCTCCTACGAGCAGTACTTC	CASSPRDTISYEQYF
TRBJ2-1	TRBD2	many	TRBV19	TGTGCCAGTAGCCAACTAGCGGGGAACTACAATGAGCAGTTCTTC	CASSQLAGNYNEQFF
TRBJ2-7	.	.	TRBV4-3	TGCGCCAGCAGCCAATATTCAGGGTACGAGCAGTACTTC	CASSQYSGYEQYF
TRBJ1-1	.	.	TRBV7-2	TGTGCCAGCAGCTTAGCTGGTAGCCAGAACACTGAAGCTTTCTTT	CASSLAGSQNTEAFF
TRBJ2-3	.	.	TRBV11-3	TGTGCCAGCAGCTACAACACAGATACGCAGTATTTT	CASSYNTDTQYF
TRBJ1-2	TRBD1	.	TRBV6-5	TGTGCCAGCATCCCTTCAGGGGGGACAAGAGGCTACACCTTC	CASIPSGGTRGYTF
TRBJ1-2	.	.	TRBV5-1	TGCGCCAGCAGCTTGGAGACAGGTGGAGATGGCTACACCTTC	CASSLETGGDGYTF
TRBJ2-3	TRBD1	.	TRBV5-8	TGTGCCAGCAGCTCGGGACAGGCGATCACAGATACGCAGTATTTT	CASSSGQAITDTQYF